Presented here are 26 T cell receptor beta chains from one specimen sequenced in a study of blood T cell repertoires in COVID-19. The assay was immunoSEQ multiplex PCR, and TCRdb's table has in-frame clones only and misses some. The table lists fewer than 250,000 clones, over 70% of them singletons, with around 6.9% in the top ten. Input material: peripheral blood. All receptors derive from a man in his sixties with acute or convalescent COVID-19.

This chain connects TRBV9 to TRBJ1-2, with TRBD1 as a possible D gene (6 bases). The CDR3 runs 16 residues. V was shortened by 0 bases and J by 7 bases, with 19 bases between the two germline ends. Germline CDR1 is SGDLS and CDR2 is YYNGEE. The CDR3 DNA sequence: TGTGCCAGCAGCGTAGATAGATGGACGGGGGGCGGTGGCTACACCTTC. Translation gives CASSVDRWTGGGGYTF. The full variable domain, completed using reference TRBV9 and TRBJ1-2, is DSGVTQTPKHLITATGQRVTLRCSPRSGDLSVYWYQQSLDQGLQFLIQYYNGEERAKGNILERFSAQQFPDLHSELNLSSLELGDSALYFCASSVDRWTGGGGYTFGSGTRLTVV.

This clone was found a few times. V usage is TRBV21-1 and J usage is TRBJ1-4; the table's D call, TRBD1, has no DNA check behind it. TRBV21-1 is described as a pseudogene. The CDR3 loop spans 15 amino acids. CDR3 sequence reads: CASSNKRGQGEKLFF. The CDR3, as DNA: TGTGCCAGCAGCAATAAAAGGGGGCAAGGAGAAAAACTGTTTTTT.

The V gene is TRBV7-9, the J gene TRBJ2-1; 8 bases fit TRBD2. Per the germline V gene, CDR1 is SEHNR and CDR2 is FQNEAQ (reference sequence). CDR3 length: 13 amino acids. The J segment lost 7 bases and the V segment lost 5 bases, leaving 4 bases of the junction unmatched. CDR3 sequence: CASSKAGDNEQFF. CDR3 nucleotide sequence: TGTGCCAGCAGCAAAGCGGGAGATAATGAGCAGTTCTTC.

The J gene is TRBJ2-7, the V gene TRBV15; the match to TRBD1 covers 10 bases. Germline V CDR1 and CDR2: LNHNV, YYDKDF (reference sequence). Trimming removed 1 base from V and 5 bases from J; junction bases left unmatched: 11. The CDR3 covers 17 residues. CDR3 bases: TGTGCCACCAGCAGAGCCTCACCGTTGGACAGGGGGAACGAGCAGTACTTC. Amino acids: CATSRASPLDRGNEQYF.

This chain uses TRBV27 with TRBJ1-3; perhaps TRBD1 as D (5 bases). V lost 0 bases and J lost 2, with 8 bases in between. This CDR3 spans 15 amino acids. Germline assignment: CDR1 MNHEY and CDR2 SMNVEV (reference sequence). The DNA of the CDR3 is TGTGCCAGCAGTTTATCCAGGGATGCTGGAAACACCATATATTTT. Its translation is CASSLSRDAGNTIYF.

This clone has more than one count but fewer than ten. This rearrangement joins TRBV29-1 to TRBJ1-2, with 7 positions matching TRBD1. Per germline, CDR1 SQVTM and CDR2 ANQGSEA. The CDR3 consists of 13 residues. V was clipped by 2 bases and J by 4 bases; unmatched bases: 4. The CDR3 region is CSVEPRTGYGYTF. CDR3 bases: TGCAGCGTTGAACCTCGGACAGGCTATGGCTACACCTTC.

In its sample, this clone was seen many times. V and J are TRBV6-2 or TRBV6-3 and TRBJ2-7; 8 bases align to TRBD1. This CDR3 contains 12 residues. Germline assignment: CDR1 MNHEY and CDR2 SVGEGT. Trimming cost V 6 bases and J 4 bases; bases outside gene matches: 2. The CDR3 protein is CASSWTGYEQYF. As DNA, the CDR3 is TGTGCCAGCAGCTGGACAGGGTACGAGCAGTACTTC.

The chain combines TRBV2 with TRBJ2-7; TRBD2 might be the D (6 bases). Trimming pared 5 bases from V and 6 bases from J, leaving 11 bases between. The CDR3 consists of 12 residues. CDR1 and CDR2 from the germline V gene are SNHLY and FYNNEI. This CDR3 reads CASSSLAFEQYF. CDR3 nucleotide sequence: TGTGCCAGCAGTTCCCTAGCGTTCGAGCAGTACTTC.

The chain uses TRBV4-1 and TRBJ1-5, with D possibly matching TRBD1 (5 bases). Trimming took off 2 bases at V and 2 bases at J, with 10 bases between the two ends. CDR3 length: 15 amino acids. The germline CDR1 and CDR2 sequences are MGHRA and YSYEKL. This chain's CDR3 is CASSQLAQGNQPQHF. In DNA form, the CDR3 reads TGCGCCAGCAGCCAACTGGCACAGGGCAATCAGCCCCAGCATTTT.

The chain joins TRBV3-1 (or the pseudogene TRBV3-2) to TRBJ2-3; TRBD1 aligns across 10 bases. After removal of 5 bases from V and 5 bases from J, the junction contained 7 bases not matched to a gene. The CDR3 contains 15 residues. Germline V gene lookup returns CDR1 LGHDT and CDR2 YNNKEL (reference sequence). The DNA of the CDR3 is TGTGCCAGCAGCTCGCCGGGACAGGGGATAGATACGCAGTATTTT. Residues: CASSSPGQGIDTQYF.

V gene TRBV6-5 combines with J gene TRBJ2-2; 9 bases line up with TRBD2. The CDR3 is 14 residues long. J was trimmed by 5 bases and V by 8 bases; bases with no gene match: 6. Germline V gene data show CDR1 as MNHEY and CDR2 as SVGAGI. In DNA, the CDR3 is TGTGCCAGCGGCGGGGGGGCCTGGACCGGGGAGCTGTTTTTT. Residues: CASGGGAWTGELFF.

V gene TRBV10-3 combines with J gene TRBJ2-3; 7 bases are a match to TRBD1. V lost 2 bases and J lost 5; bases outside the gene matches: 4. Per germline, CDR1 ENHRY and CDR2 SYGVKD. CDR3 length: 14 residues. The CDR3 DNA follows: TGTGCCATCAGTGAGACAGGGGTGGAAGATACGCAGTATTTT. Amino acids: CAISETGVEDTQYF.

The CDR3 sequence is CASSQVDRGSYNEQFF. In DNA, the CDR3 is TGTGCCAGCAGCCAAGTGGATCGGGGCTCCTACAATGAGCAGTTCTTC. V and J are TRBV4-2 and TRBJ2-1, with D possibly matching TRBD2 (5 bases). The V gene's germline CDR1 is LGHNA and CDR2 YNFKEQ. Between the trimmed V and J ends, which lost 1 base and 0 bases, there was a span of 10 bases. The CDR3 is 16 residues long.

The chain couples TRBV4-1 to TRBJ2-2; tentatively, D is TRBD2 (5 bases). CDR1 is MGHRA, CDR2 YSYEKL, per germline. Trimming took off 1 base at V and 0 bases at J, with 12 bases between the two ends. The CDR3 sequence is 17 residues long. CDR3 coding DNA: TGCGCCAGCAGCCAAGTGTACGAGGGCGCGAACACCGGGGAGCTGTTTTTT. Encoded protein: CASSQVYEGANTGELFF.

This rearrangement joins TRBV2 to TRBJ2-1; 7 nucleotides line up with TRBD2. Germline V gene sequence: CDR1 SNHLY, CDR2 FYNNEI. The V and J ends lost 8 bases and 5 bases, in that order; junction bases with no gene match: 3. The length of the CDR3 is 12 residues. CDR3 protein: CASQRENNEQFF. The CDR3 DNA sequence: TGTGCCAGCCAGCGGGAAAACAATGAGCAGTTCTTC.

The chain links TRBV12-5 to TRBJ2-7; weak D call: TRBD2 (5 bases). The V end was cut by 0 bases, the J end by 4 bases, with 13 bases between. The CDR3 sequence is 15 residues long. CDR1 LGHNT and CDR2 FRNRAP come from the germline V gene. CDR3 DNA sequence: TGTGCTAGTGGTTTGGTACGTGGCGGGCCTTACGAGCAGTACTTC. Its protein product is CASGLVRGGPYEQYF. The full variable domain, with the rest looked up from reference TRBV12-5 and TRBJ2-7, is DARVTQTPRHKVTEMGQEVTMRCQPILGHNTVFWYRQTMMQGLELLAYFRNRAPLDDSGMPKDRFSAEMPDATLATLKIQPSEPRDSAVYFCASGLVRGGPYEQYFGPGTRLTVT.

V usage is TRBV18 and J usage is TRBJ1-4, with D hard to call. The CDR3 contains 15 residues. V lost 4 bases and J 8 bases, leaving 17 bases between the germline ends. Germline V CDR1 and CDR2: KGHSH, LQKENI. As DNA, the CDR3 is TGTGCCAGCTCACATCGTACTAGGACGGAGGAAAAACTGTTTTTT. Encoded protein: CASSHRTRTEEKLFF.

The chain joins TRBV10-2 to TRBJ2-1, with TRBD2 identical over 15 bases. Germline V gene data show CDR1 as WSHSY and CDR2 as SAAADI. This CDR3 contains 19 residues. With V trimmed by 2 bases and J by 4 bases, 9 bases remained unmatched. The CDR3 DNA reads TGCGCCAGCAGTGAGGCAGGGGGACTAGCGGGGGGAAATTACAATGAGCAGTTCTTC. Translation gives CASSEAGGLAGGNYNEQFF.

The CDR3 region is CATSDSGQGRETQYF. The CDR3 nucleotides are TGTGCCACCAGTGACTCCGGACAGGGCCGAGAGACCCAGTACTTC. V usage is TRBV24-1 and J usage is TRBJ2-5; the match to TRBD1 covers 8 bases. The J segment lost 4 bases and the V segment lost 4 bases, leaving 7 bases of the junction unmatched. Germline lookup yields CDR1 KGHDR and CDR2 SFDVKD. The CDR3 totals 15 residues.

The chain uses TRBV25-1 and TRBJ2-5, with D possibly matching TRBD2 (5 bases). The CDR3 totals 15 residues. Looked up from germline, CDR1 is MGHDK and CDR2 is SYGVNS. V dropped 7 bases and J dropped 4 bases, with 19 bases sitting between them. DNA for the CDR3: TGTGCCAGCACCACCTCCCGGGGATCTGGAGAGACCCAGTACTTC. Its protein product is CASTTSRGSGETQYF.

Here the CDR3 reads CASSQETTHEQFF. CDR3 DNA sequence: TGTGCCAGCAGCCAGGAGACTACGCATGAGCAGTTCTTC. The chain is built from TRBV4-2 and TRBJ2-1, with D possibly matching TRBD2 (5 bases). The V end lost 3 bases, the J end lost 8 bases, and 11 bases lay between the germline ends. The CDR3 has 13 residues. From germline, CDR1 is LGHNA and CDR2 YNFKEQ.

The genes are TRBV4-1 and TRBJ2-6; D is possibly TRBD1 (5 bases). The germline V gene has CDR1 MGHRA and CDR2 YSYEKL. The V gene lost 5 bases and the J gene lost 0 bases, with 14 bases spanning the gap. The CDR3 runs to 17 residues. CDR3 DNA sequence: TGCGCCAGCAGCATAACAGGAATTCCCTCTGGGGCCAACGTCCTGACTTTC. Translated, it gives CASSITGIPSGANVLTF.

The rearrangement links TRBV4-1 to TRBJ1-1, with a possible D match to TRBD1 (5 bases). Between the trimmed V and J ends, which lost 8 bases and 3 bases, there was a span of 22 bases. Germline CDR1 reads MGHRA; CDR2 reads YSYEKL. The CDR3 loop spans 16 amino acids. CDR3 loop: CASRGGAFGRDTEAFF. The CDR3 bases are TGCGCCAGCCGGGGCGGGGCCTTTGGAAGGGACACTGAAGCTTTCTTT.

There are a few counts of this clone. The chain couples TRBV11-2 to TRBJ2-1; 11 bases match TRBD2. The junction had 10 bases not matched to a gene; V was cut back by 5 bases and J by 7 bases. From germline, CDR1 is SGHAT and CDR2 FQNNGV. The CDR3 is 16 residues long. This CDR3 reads CASSPNSGRAGNEQFF. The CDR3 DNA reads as TGTGCCAGCAGCCCGAATAGCGGGAGGGCCGGAAATGAGCAGTTCTTC.

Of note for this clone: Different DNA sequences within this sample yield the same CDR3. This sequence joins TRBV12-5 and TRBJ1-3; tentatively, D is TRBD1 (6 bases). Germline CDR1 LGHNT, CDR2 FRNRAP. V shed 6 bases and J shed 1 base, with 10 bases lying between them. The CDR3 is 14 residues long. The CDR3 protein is CASGLGGSGNTIYF. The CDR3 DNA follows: TGTGCTAGTGGCCTAGGGGGTTCTGGAAACACCATATATTTT. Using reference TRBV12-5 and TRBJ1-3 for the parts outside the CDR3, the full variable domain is DARVTQTPRHKVTEMGQEVTMRCQPILGHNTVFWYRQTMMQGLELLAYFRNRAPLDDSGMPKDRFSAEMPDATLATLKIQPSEPRDSAVYFCASGLGGSGNTIYFGEGSWLTVV.

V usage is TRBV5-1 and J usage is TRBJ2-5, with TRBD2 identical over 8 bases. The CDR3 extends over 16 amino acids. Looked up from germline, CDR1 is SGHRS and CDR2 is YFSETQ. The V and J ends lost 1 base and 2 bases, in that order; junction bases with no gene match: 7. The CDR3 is CASSLLPSGQQETQYF. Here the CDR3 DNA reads TGCGCCAGCAGCTTGCTCCCTAGCGGGCAACAAGAGACCCAGTACTTC.